These 9 T cell receptor beta chains were all obtained from the same sample, sequenced in a study of blood T cell repertoires in COVID-19 (dated by TCRdb to about 2020). The library came from the immunoSEQ multiplex PCR assay. Sourced from immuneACCESS, this table was stored by TCRdb with only in-frame sequences that have V and J called. A share of the clones is absent; for the studies checked, an unresolved V gene accounts for under half, and the remainder has no known explanation. The sample table records about 73,000 clones; roughly nine tenths of these occur just once. The top ten clonotypes cover under 10% of the sample. Sample: peripheral blood. The receptors derive from a man of 80 years or more with acute or convalescent COVID-19.

In this sample, this clone turned up a few times. J is TRBJ1-3 and V is TRBV12-5; 11 bases match TRBD1. The CDR3 covers 20 residues. Germline trimming cut 0 bases from V and 7 bases from J; bases unmatched to any gene: 17. Germline assignment: CDR1 LGHNT and CDR2 FRNRAP. For the CDR3, the DNA is TGTGCTAGTGGTTTGGTACTCTTCGGGTCTTGGACAGGGGGCTCCAACACCATATATTTT. It specifies CASGLVLFGSWTGGSNTIYF.

This CDR3 reads CASSLNSGRYGYTF. As DNA, the CDR3 is TGTGCCAGCAGCTTAAATTCAGGGCGCTATGGCTACACCTTC. V is TRBV7-3 and J is TRBJ1-2; the D gene is possibly TRBD1 (5 bases). The CDR3 consists of 14 residues. Germline assignment: CDR1 SGHTA and CDR2 FQGTGA. Trimming shortened V by 1 base and J by 4 bases, and 10 bases separated the two germline ends. Together with reference TRBV7-3 and TRBJ1-2, the CDR3 gives the full variable domain: GAGVSQTPSNKVTEKGKYVELRCDPISGHTALYWYRQSLGQGPEFLIYFQGTGAADDSGLPNDRFFAVRPEGSVSTLKIQRTERGDSAVYLCASSLNSGRYGYTFGSGTRLTVV.

This clone was seen just once. The J gene is TRBJ2-2, the V gene TRBV5-1; TRBD1 agrees at 7 bases. The V gene's germline CDR1 is SGHRS and CDR2 YFSETQ. J was trimmed by 3 bases and V by 7 bases; bases with no gene match: 6. The CDR3 is 14 residues long. CDR3 sequence reads: CASERQGYTGELFF. Written as DNA, the CDR3 is TGCGCCAGCGAGAGACAGGGCTACACCGGGGAGCTGTTTTTT.

The CDR3 reads CASSGQFDEQYF. CDR3 sequence (DNA): TGTGCCAGCAGCGGACAGTTCGACGAGCAGTACTTC. V usage is TRBV6-6 and J usage is TRBJ2-7, with D possibly TRBD1 on 6 matching bases. Trimming left V 6 bases short and J 5 bases short, with 11 bases between. This CDR3 has 12 amino acids. The germline V gene encodes CDR1 MNHNY and CDR2 SVGAGI (reference sequence).

This clone was counted only a few times. The rearrangement uses TRBV19 and TRBJ1-3; no definite D call. Germline CDR1 reads LNHDA; CDR2 reads SQIVND (reference sequence). The V end was cut by 6 bases, the J end by 0 bases, with 9 bases between. The CDR3 consists of 14 residues. CDR3 sequence reads: CASSPQSSGNTIYF. The CDR3 DNA sequence: TGTGCCAGTAGCCCACAGAGCTCTGGAAACACCATATATTTT. Full variable domain (rest looked up from reference TRBV19 and TRBJ1-3): DGGITQSPKYLFRKEGQNVTLSCEQNLNHDAMYWYRQDPGQGLRLIYYSQIVNDFQKGDIAEGYSVSREKKESFPLTVTSAQKNPTAFYLCASSPQSSGNTIYFGEGSWLTVV.

The chain links TRBV10-3 to TRBJ2-1; D is possibly TRBD1 (6 bases). This CDR3 spans 10 amino acids. Germline loops: CDR1 ENHRY, CDR2 SYGVKD. V lost 8 bases and J 10 bases, leaving 9 bases between the germline ends. CDR3 sequence: CAIGTQEQFF. The DNA for the CDR3 is TGTGCCATCGGGACACAAGAGCAGTTCTTC.

The chain has TRBV11-3 and TRBJ1-5; maybe TRBD1 (6 bases). The CDR3 runs 16 residues. CDR1 is SGHNT, CDR2 YENEEA, per germline. The V and J ends lost 4 bases and 4 bases respectively, with 17 bases between them. CDR3 sequence: CASSSGGRDNNQPQHF. The DNA of the CDR3 is TGTGCCAGCAGCTCGGGGGGCCGGGACAATAATCAGCCCCAGCATTTT.

The chain employs TRBV2 and TRBJ2-1; TRBD1 matches at 10 bases. With 5 bases clipped from V and 7 bases from J, the junction kept 8 bases outside the gene matches. In germline, CDR1 is SNHLY, CDR2 FYNNEI. This CDR3 comprises 15 residues. Here the CDR3 reads CASSFARTGGNEQFF. The CDR3 DNA is TGTGCCAGCAGTTTCGCCAGGACAGGGGGGAATGAGCAGTTCTTC.

This chain connects TRBV6-1 to TRBJ1-6; D ambiguous. V was pared by 1 base and J by 9 bases, with 13 bases between. Per germline, CDR1 MNHNS and CDR2 SASEGT. The length of the CDR3 is 15 residues. The CDR3 DNA reads as TGTGCCAGCAGTGAAGGGGAGTTTGGTAGTTCACCCCTCCACTTT. It is translated as CASSEGEFGSSPLHF.